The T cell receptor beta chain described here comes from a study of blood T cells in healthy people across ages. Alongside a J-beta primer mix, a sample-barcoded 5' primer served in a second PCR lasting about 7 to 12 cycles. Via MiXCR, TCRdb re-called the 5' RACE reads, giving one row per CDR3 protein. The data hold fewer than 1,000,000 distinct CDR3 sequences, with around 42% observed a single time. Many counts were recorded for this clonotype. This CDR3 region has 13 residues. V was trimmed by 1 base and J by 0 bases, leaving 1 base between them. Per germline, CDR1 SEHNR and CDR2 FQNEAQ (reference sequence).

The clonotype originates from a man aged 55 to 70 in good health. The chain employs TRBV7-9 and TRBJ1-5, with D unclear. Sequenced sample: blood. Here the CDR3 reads CASSLVSNQPQHF. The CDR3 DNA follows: TGTGCCAGCAGCTTAGTTAGCAATCAGCCCCAGCATTTT.